This entry lists 21 T cell receptor beta chains sequenced from one sample in a study of CD8+CD57+ T cells in acquired aplastic anemia. According to the study, genomic DNA was the template for TCR beta VDJ and CDR3 profiling. TCRdb reprocessed the reads with MiXCR, giving one entry per CDR3 protein. The repertoire holds 160,000 or so distinct CDR3 sequences, with about two thirds as singletons. Before being chosen for sequencing, patients had shown CD8+CD57+ cell expansion by flow cytometry. Sequenced sample: sorted CD4+, CD8+, or CD8+CD57+ T cells (not recorded which) from PBMCs. The receptors come from a human donor with aplastic anemia.

The chain combines TRBV29-1 with TRBJ2-1, with D perhaps TRBD2 (6 bases). V lost 5 bases and J lost 13, with 18 bases in between. Germline V gene sequence: CDR1 SQVTM, CDR2 ANQGSEA. The CDR3 is 12 residues long. DNA for the CDR3: TGCAGCGTTCCCCTGGGGGGACTTAACCAGTTCTTC. Its protein is CSVPLGGLNQFF.

V gene TRBV5-1 combines with J gene TRBJ2-7; 7 bases align to TRBD1. CDR3 length: 13 residues. Germline CDR1 SGHRS, CDR2 YFSETQ. J lost 2 bases, V lost 4 bases, and 3 bases had no gene match. CDR3 sequence reads: CASSGTEPYEQYF. The CDR3 DNA follows: TGCGCCAGCAGCGGGACAGAGCCCTACGAGCAGTACTTC.

The genes are TRBV20-1 and TRBJ1-2; the D is unclear. V lost 4 bases and J lost 4, with 16 bases in between. This CDR3 contains 14 residues. Germline V gene data show CDR1 as DFQATT and CDR2 as SNEGSKA (reference sequence). For the CDR3, the DNA is TGCAGTGCTATCCCCCTCGGACTGATCTATGGCTACACCTTC. Protein product: CSAIPLGLIYGYTF.

In DNA form, the CDR3 reads TGTGCCATCAGTGTGGCTGCCTATGGCTACACCTTC. Protein sequence: CAISVAAYGYTF. The rearrangement links TRBV10-3 to TRBJ1-2, with D unclear. Between the trimmed V and J ends, which lost 4 bases and 4 bases, there was a span of 7 bases. The CDR3 sequence is 12 residues long. Germline values: CDR1 ENHRY, CDR2 SYGVKD.

The chain combines TRBV7-6 with TRBJ2-2; 10 bases match TRBD1. In germline, CDR1 is SGHVS, CDR2 FNYEAQ. This CDR3 region has 16 residues. CDR3 nucleotide sequence: TGTGCGAGCCTGAGACAGGGGGCTGCGAACACCGGGGAGCTGTTTTTT. It codes for CASLRQGAANTGELFF.

The chain joins TRBV10-2 to TRBJ1-6; weak D call: TRBD1 (6 bases). The V gene's germline CDR1 is WSHSY and CDR2 SAAADI. The ends were cut back, 0 bases at V and 7 bases at J, with 10 bases in the middle. The CDR3 covers 15 residues. CDR3 bases: TGCGCCAGCAGTGAGTCGGGGGCGCGGAATTCACCCCTCCACTTT. It is translated as CASSESGARNSPLHF.

The chain has TRBV2 and TRBJ2-7; the D gene is possibly TRBD2 (6 bases). Germline V gene lookup returns CDR1 SNHLY and CDR2 FYNNEI. Trimming shortened V by 5 bases and J by 3 bases, and 8 bases separated the two germline ends. The CDR3 spans 12 residues. CDR3 DNA sequence: TGTGCCAGCAGTTCCGGGGGCTACGAGCAGTACTTC. Translation gives CASSSGGYEQYF.

The V call is TRBV5-1, the J call TRBJ2-7; no clear D gene. The V end was cut by 3 bases, the J end by 4 bases, with 14 bases between. Germline V CDR1 and CDR2: SGHRS, YFSETQ. There are 14 residues in the CDR3. DNA of the CDR3: TGCGCCAGCAGCTCTTACTCCCCTGAGTACGAGCAGTACTTC. Protein sequence: CASSSYSPEYEQYF. The complete variable domain, with remaining parts taken from reference TRBV5-1 and TRBJ2-7, reads KAGVTQTPRYLIKTRGQQVTLSCSPISGHRSVSWYQQTPGQGLQFLFEYFSETQRNKGNFPGRFSGRQFSNSRSEMNVSTLELGDSALYLCASSSYSPEYEQYFGPGTRLTVT.

This clonotype was observed a single time. The chain combines TRBV19 with TRBJ2-7; no definite D call. CDR3 size: 13 residues. Deletions cut 3 bases from V and 4 bases from J, with 10 bases between. Germline V gene data show CDR1 as LNHDA and CDR2 as SQIVND (reference sequence). CDR3 nucleotide sequence: TGTGCCAGTAGTATTGGAACGAAATACGAGCAGTACTTC. Protein sequence: CASSIGTKYEQYF.

The genes are TRBV7-8 and TRBJ1-1; D is undetermined. CDR1 and CDR2 (germline): SGHVS, FQNEAQ. Trimming stripped 3 bases from V and 0 bases from J, with 11 bases between. The CDR3 has 15 amino acids. The CDR3 coding sequence is TGTGCCAGCAGCTTCCGACCGGGAGTGAACACTGAAGCTTTCTTT. Protein sequence: CASSFRPGVNTEAFF.

The J gene is TRBJ1-5, the V gene TRBV29-1; TRBD1 matches 7 bases. J lost 3 bases, V lost 0 bases, and 2 bases had no gene match. Germline V lookup: CDR1 SQVTM, CDR2 ANQGSEA. CDR3 length: 14 amino acids. The CDR3: CSVEEGGNNQPQHF. In DNA form, the CDR3 reads TGCAGCGTTGAAGAAGGGGGCAACAATCAGCCCCAGCATTTT. The whole variable domain, remainder taken from reference TRBV29-1 and TRBJ1-5, is SAVISQKPSRDICQRGTSLTIQCQVDSQVTMMFWYRQQPGQSLTLIATANQGSEATYESGFVIDKFPISRPNLTFSTLTVSNMSPEDSSIYLCSVEEGGNNQPQHFGDGTRLSIL.

The sample holds one count of this clonotype. This rearrangement joins TRBV7-7 to TRBJ2-7; 8 bases fit TRBD1. Germline CDR1 and CDR2: SSHAT and FNYEAQ (reference sequence). The trim removed 5 bases at V and 2 bases at J, leaving 11 bases unmatched. The CDR3 runs to 16 residues. The CDR3 loop is CASSTKRTGRAYEQYF. CDR3 DNA: TGTGCCAGCAGCACGAAGCGGACAGGGAGAGCCTACGAGCAGTACTTC.

The chain couples TRBV10-1 to TRBJ1-2; D not certain. Germline loops: CDR1 WNHNN, CDR2 SYGVQD (reference sequence). Deletions cut 4 bases from V and 5 bases from J, with 14 bases between. The length of the CDR3 is 14 residues. DNA for the CDR3: TGCGCCAGCAGTGGAGTGGGGAGGAAATATGGCTACACCTTC. Amino acid sequence: CASSGVGRKYGYTF.

This clonotype turned up a few times. At one end the junction does not follow the germline gene, possibly because of a read error. The J gene is TRBJ2-3, the V gene TRBV7-7; the D is unclear. The CDR3 consists of 13 residues. Per the germline V gene, CDR1 is SSHAT and CDR2 is FNYEAQ (reference sequence). CDR3 DNA: TGTGCTAGCAGCTTAACGGCTACAGATACGCAGTATTTT. Translation gives CASSLTATDTQYF.

This chain uses TRBV20-1 with TRBJ2-5; 10 bases are a match to TRBD1. This CDR3 has 22 residues. CDR1 and CDR2 from the germline V gene are DFQATT and SNEGSKA (reference sequence). V shed 0 bases, J shed 2 bases, and the junction held 24 bases outside the gene matches. The CDR3 DNA is TGCAGTGCTAGAGATCCCGGGACAGGGGACGCCATGGCTAGCGGGTTACAAGAGACCCAGTACTTC. Its protein is CSARDPGTGDAMASGLQETQYF.

This clonotype was counted a few times. The chain recombines TRBV7-6 with TRBJ2-7; maybe TRBD1 (6 bases). The CDR3 loop spans 12 amino acids. The V end lost 2 bases, the J end lost 5 bases, and 7 bases lay between the germline ends. CDR1 is SGHVS, CDR2 FNYEAQ, per germline. The DNA for the CDR3 is TGTGCCAGCAGCTTACAGGGGCACGAGCAGTACTTC. It yields the protein CASSLQGHEQYF.

The chain couples TRBV5-6 to TRBJ2-2; no clear D gene. V was shortened by 4 bases and J by 8 bases, with 9 bases between the two germline ends. CDR3 length: 12 amino acids. Germline CDR1 SGHDT, CDR2 YYEEEE. Written as DNA, the CDR3 is TGTGCCAGCAGCGCGGAAGCGGGGGAGCTGTTTTTT. Its protein product is CASSAEAGELFF.

Only a few counts were recorded for this clonotype. At one boundary the junction diverges from the germline segment, which might be a read error. The rearrangement joins TRBV4-2 to TRBJ2-5; 8 bases map to TRBD1. The germline CDR1 and CDR2 sequences are LGHNA and YNFKEQ. The CDR3 is 14 residues long. The CDR3 region has the DNA TGTGCCAGCAGACAAGACAGGGGCGCCGAGACCCAGTACTTC. Residues: CASRQDRGAETQYF.

The V call is TRBV24-1, the J call TRBJ2-7; D remains ambiguous. The ends were cut back, 4 bases at V and 10 bases at J, with 16 bases in the middle. Germline-derived CDR1 and CDR2 are KGHDR and SFDVKD. The CDR3 has 13 residues. CDR3 bases: TGTGCCACCAGTGAGGGCCTCCGTGACGGCCAGTACTTC. It specifies CATSEGLRDGQYF.

The chain joins TRBV25-1 to TRBJ2-5; 7 nucleotides align to TRBD1. The DNA end is a closer match to TRBJ2-7, so the J assignment may be wrong. CDR1 is MGHDK and CDR2 is SYGVNS in the germline V gene. CDR3 length: 14 residues. The CDR3 protein is CASSLTDREYEQYF. The CDR3 coding sequence is TGTGCCAGCAGCTTGACAGACAGGGAGTACGAGCAGTACTTC.

This chain connects TRBV7-6 to TRBJ2-7, with D tentatively TRBD2 (5 bases). This CDR3 contains 14 residues. V was pared by 2 bases and J by 6 bases, with 14 bases between. The germline gives CDR1 SGHVS, CDR2 FNYEAQ. CDR3 bases: TGTGCCAGCAGCTTATCCGGGGTAGCGTCCGAGCAGTACTTC. It translates to CASSLSGVASEQYF.